One and the same sample provided the 14 T cell receptor beta chains below, sequenced in a study of cytomegalovirus exposure and HLA in healthy donors. The PCR contained 60 Vbeta and 13 Jbeta primers. Clones were read by immunoSEQ multiplex PCR, and TCRdb kept only the in-frame ones, dropping some. The data include over 45,000 clones; the top ten clones carry 2.1%. The specimen was PBMCs. The receptors derive from a woman between 18 and 30 years old in good health and CMV-seronegative.

This chain connects TRBV6-5 to TRBJ1-2, with TRBD1 as a possible D gene (6 bases). Germline lookup yields CDR1 MNHEY and CDR2 SVGAGI. Trimming shortened V by 6 bases and J by 4 bases, and 15 bases separated the two germline ends. The CDR3 runs 14 residues. CDR3 residues: CASSPERGSYGYTF. DNA for the CDR3: TGTGCCAGCAGCCCAGAAAGGGGGAGCTATGGCTACACCTTC.

The chain carries TRBV5-6 and TRBJ1-4; weak D call: TRBD1 (5 bases). Germline loops: CDR1 SGHDT, CDR2 YYEEEE. The CDR3 is made up of 13 amino acids. Trimming stripped 4 bases from V and 6 bases from J, with 10 bases between. This CDR3 is CASSPAGDEKLFF. The DNA for the CDR3 is TGTGCCAGCAGCCCCGCGGGGGATGAAAAACTGTTTTTT.

V is TRBV9 and J is TRBJ2-7; TRBD2 might be the D (6 bases). Germline V gives CDR1 SGDLS, CDR2 YYNGEE. The V end lost 5 bases, the J end lost 2 bases, and 14 bases lay between the germline ends. CDR3 length equals 14 residues. Here the CDR3 reads CASSLLALTYEQYF. The CDR3 bases are TGTGCCAGCAGTCTACTAGCCCTTACCTACGAGCAGTACTTC.

The rearrangement uses TRBV18 and TRBJ2-7; the D gene is possibly TRBD1 (6 bases). Trimming shortened V by 0 bases and J by 2 bases, and 14 bases separated the two germline ends. The CDR3 covers 16 residues. Germline loops: CDR1 KGHSH, CDR2 LQKENI. CDR3 sequence: CASSPPFGTPPYEQYF. The CDR3 DNA follows: TGTGCCAGCTCACCACCGTTTGGGACACCTCCCTACGAGCAGTACTTC.

This chain joins TRBV5-1 and TRBJ2-5, with 11 nucleotides matching TRBD2. CDR1 is SGHRS, CDR2 YFSETQ, per germline. This CDR3 region has 17 residues. V shed 1 base and J 4 bases; nucleotides not matched to a gene: 9. In nucleotides, the CDR3 is TGCGCCAGCAGCTTGACTAGCGGGGGCTCAAAGGGAGAGACCCAGTACTTC. Protein product: CASSLTSGGSKGETQYF.

This chain links TRBV4-2 with TRBJ2-1; possibly TRBD1 for D (5 bases). This CDR3 is 14 amino acids long. Germline V gives CDR1 LGHNA, CDR2 YNFKEQ. The ends were cut back, 4 bases at V and 5 bases at J, with 12 bases in the middle. The CDR3 sequence is CASSPTQGNNEQFF. In DNA form, the CDR3 reads TGTGCCAGCAGCCCAACCCAGGGTAACAATGAGCAGTTCTTC.

The V call is TRBV10-1, the J call TRBJ2-1; tentatively, D is TRBD2 (5 bases). The CDR3 is 14 residues long. V lost 4 bases and J lost 9, with 16 bases in between. Germline V lookup: CDR1 WNHNN, CDR2 SYGVQD (reference sequence). Written as DNA, the CDR3 is TGCGCCAGCAGTGTTTCGGGATGGGATGGTGAGCAGTTCTTC. Translating it yields CASSVSGWDGEQFF.

The rearrangement uses TRBV5-6 and TRBJ2-3; D possibly corresponds to TRBD1 (6 bases). The CDR3 consists of 16 residues. With 3 bases removed from V and 3 bases from J, the gap between germline ends came to 17 bases. Germline assignment: CDR1 SGHDT and CDR2 YYEEEE. CDR3: CASSSLTGWGTDTQYF. DNA of the CDR3: TGTGCCAGCAGCTCTTTAACAGGGTGGGGGACAGATACGCAGTATTTT.

This chain's CDR3 is CASSGQGRADTQYF. Written as DNA, the CDR3 is TGTGCCAGCAGTGGACAGGGCCGGGCAGATACGCAGTATTTT. The V gene is TRBV2, the J gene TRBJ2-3, with 7 bases fitting TRBD1. The CDR3 is 14 residues long. With 4 bases clipped from V and 4 bases from J, the junction kept 5 bases outside the gene matches. Germline V gives CDR1 SNHLY, CDR2 FYNNEI.

V is TRBV6-5 and J is TRBJ1-1; tentative D call: TRBD1 (5 bases). The germline V and J ends were trimmed by 0 bases and 5 bases, with 10 bases remaining between them. Germline values: CDR1 MNHEY, CDR2 SVGAGI. The CDR3 runs to 14 residues. This CDR3 is CASSYSSRGTEAFF. Written as DNA, the CDR3 is TGTGCCAGCAGTTACTCCTCGCGGGGGACTGAAGCTTTCTTT.

The genes are TRBV2 and TRBJ2-7; possible D gene TRBD1, 6 bases. The CDR3 covers 15 residues. The germline gives CDR1 SNHLY, CDR2 FYNNEI. Trimming pared 6 bases from V and 3 bases from J, leaving 18 bases between. In DNA, the CDR3 is TGTGCCAGCAGCTTACTACAGGAAGGGGGCTACGAGCAGTACTTC. It codes for CASSLLQEGGYEQYF.

The V and J genes are TRBV19 and TRBJ1-6; D may be TRBD1 (6 bases). V was trimmed by 4 bases and J by 14 bases, leaving 27 bases between them. Germline V gene lookup returns CDR1 LNHDA and CDR2 SQIVND (reference sequence). The CDR3 consists of 17 residues. The CDR3 nucleotides are TGTGCCAGTAGTAGGGACATTTCGGTCCCATTAACAGAGGCCCTCCACTTT. Translating gives CASSRDISVPLTEALHF. The full variable domain, with the rest looked up from reference TRBV19 and TRBJ1-6, is DGGITQSPKYLFRKEGQNVTLSCEQNLNHDAMYWYRQDPGQGLRLIYYSQIVNDFQKGDIAEGYSVSREKKESFPLTVTSAQKNPTAFYLCASSRDISVPLTEALHFGNGTRLTVT.

This CDR3 is CASSVVGLGNTEAFF. CDR3 DNA sequence: TGTGCCAGCAGCGTAGTGGGACTGGGGAACACTGAAGCTTTCTTT. The gene calls are TRBV9 and TRBJ1-1; TRBD1 is a possible D gene (5 bases). V lost 0 bases and J lost 1, with 10 bases in between. The CDR3 loop spans 15 amino acids. CDR1 and CDR2 from the germline V gene are SGDLS and YYNGEE.

V and J are TRBV7-9 and TRBJ2-1; TRBD2 matches at 8 bases. This CDR3 has 15 residues. Trimming cost V 3 bases and J 4 bases; bases outside gene matches: 5. Germline-derived CDR1 and CDR2 are SEHNR and FQNEAQ (reference sequence). CDR3 protein: CASSLERGRYNEQFF. Written as DNA, the CDR3 is TGTGCCAGCAGCTTGGAGCGGGGGAGATACAATGAGCAGTTCTTC. The full variable domain, in which reference TRBV7-9 and TRBJ2-1 provide the parts outside the CDR3, is DTGVSQNPRHKITKRGQNVTFRCDPISEHNRLYWYRQTLGQGPEFLTYFQNEAQLEKSRLLSDRFSAERPKGSFSTLEIQRTEQGDSAMYLCASSLERGRYNEQFFGPGTRLTVL.